Each of the 14 T cell receptor beta chains below was sequenced from the same sample in a study of Ad26.COV2.S vaccination and SARS-CoV-2 variants (TCRdb year 2021). What this sample's treatment or condition label stands for: roughly 18 received Ad26.COV2.S at low or high dose, single or two shots; roughly 5 received placebo; per-sample allocation not given. For vaccine and placebo recipients, the sequenced repertoires came from samples collected on day 63 after the first injection. Preparation of the library involved the immunoSEQ multiplex PCR assay. TCRdb limited this immuneACCESS table to in-frame rearrangements with V and J called. A share of clones is missing; checked studies link under half to unresolved V genes, and the rest is unexplained. The sample table contains 360,000 or so clones; only one count was recorded for about 89% of them. The ten largest clones capture around 1.8% of the sample.

Material: peripheral blood, obtained in a trial of Ad26.COV2.S vaccine versus placebo. All receptors derive from a person aged 18-60 years who received the Ad26.COV2.S COVID-19 vaccine or a placebo.

The rearrangement links TRBV13 to TRBJ2-7; 7 nucleotides align to TRBD2. The CDR3 runs to 15 residues. V gave up 5 bases and J gave up 4 bases; unmatched junction bases: 11. CDR1 and CDR2 (germline): PRHDT, FYEKMQ (reference sequence). The CDR3 reads CASSLSPGTTYEQYF. CDR3 nucleotide sequence: TGTGCCAGCAGCCTCTCACCCGGGACTACTTACGAGCAGTACTTC.

The chain combines TRBV27 with TRBJ1-1; D possibly corresponds to TRBD1 (6 bases). V was cut by 6 bases and J by 7 bases, with 18 bases left in between. This CDR3 region has 14 residues. Germline-derived CDR1 and CDR2 are MNHEY and SMNVEV (reference sequence). DNA for the CDR3: TGTGCCAGCAGGGACTCTCGGGGGCGGGGTGAAGCTTTCTTT. It is translated as CASRDSRGRGEAFF.

The chain employs TRBV13 and TRBJ2-7; D call uncertain. Trimming removed 3 bases from V and 2 bases from J, with 11 bases in between. Germline CDR1 and CDR2: PRHDT and FYEKMQ (reference sequence). The CDR3 spans 14 residues. Here the CDR3 reads CASSFIRTAYEQYF. Written as DNA, the CDR3 is TGTGCCAGCAGCTTCATTCGAACAGCCTACGAGCAGTACTTC.

V usage is TRBV28 and J usage is TRBJ1-1, with a possible D match to TRBD1 (5 bases). Looked up from germline, CDR1 is MDHEN and CDR2 is SYDVKM. Trimming pared 5 bases from V and 7 bases from J, leaving 11 bases between. This CDR3 spans 12 amino acids. The CDR3 bases are TGTGCCAGCAGTCGGTCCGGGGGTGAAGCTTTCTTT. This sequence encodes CASSRSGGEAFF.

V usage is TRBV28 and J usage is TRBJ1-4; D gene ambiguous. There are 14 residues in the CDR3. CDR1 is MDHEN, CDR2 SYDVKM, per germline. The germline V and J ends were trimmed by 7 bases and 5 bases, with 14 bases remaining between them. In DNA form, the CDR3 reads TGTGCCAGCAAAGGCACGGGAGGCAATGAAAAACTGTTTTTT. Residues: CASKGTGGNEKLFF.

This rearrangement joins TRBV4-2 to TRBJ2-7; 7 nucleotides agree with TRBD2. V was clipped by 3 bases and J by 3 bases; unmatched bases: 8. This CDR3 spans 15 amino acids. The germline gives CDR1 LGHNA, CDR2 YNFKEQ. The CDR3 DNA sequence: TGTGCCAGCAGCCAGAGCGGGGTGGGGAGCTACGAGCAGTACTTC. It translates to CASSQSGVGSYEQYF.

The V call is TRBV7-9, the J call TRBJ2-3, with D perhaps TRBD2 (5 bases). V was clipped by 3 bases and J by 3 bases, with 10 bases between them. CDR1 and CDR2 from the germline V gene are SEHNR and FQNEAQ (reference sequence). This CDR3 is built from 14 residues. CDR3 nucleotide sequence: TGTGCCAGCAGCTTGTGGACGGGAACAGATACGCAGTATTTT. Protein: CASSLWTGTDTQYF. The variable domain in full, completed from reference TRBV7-9 and TRBJ2-3, reads DTGVSQNPRHKITKRGQNVTFRCDPISEHNRLYWYRQTLGQGPEFLTYFQNEAQLEKSRLLSDRFSAERPKGSFSTLEIQRTEQGDSAMYLCASSLWTGTDTQYFGPGTRLTVL.

This clone was detected only once. The V gene is TRBV7-3, the J gene TRBJ2-7; D not certain. Trimming removed 1 base from V and 0 bases from J, with 4 bases in between. Germline loops: CDR1 SGHTA, CDR2 FQGTGA. The CDR3 contains 13 residues. CDR3 region: CASSLSPSYEQYF. In DNA, the CDR3 is TGTGCCAGCAGCTTAAGCCCCTCCTACGAGCAGTACTTC.

This CDR3 is CASSFGLGWNTGELFF. The CDR3, as DNA: TGTGCCAGCAGTTTCGGTTTGGGTTGGAACACCGGGGAGCTGTTTTTT. The V and J genes are TRBV28 and TRBJ2-2, with no clear D. V lost 3 bases to trimming and J lost 1 base, with 12 bases between them. The CDR3 has 16 residues. Germline CDR1 is MDHEN and CDR2 is SYDVKM.

The chain recombines TRBV30 with TRBJ2-2; 9 bases are a match to TRBD1. Losses at the gene ends were 8 bases for V and 0 bases for J; bases not matched to a gene: 4. Germline V gene sequence: CDR1 GTSNPN, CDR2 SVGIG (reference sequence). The CDR3 spans 14 residues. In DNA, the CDR3 is TGTGCCCGGGGGACAGGGACGAACACCGGGGAGCTGTTTTTT. Translated: CARGTGTNTGELFF.

The chain joins TRBV10-2 to TRBJ2-7; TRBD1 matches at 7 bases. The CDR3 is 14 amino acids. Germline values: CDR1 WSHSY, CDR2 SAAADI. Unmatched junction bases numbered 11, after V lost 9 bases and J lost 3 bases. This chain's CDR3 is CASHPRQGLYEQYF. The CDR3 bases are TGCGCCAGTCACCCGAGACAGGGTCTCTACGAGCAGTACTTC.

J is TRBJ2-3 and V is TRBV10-3; 10 bases fit TRBD1. The germline gives CDR1 ENHRY, CDR2 SYGVKD. This CDR3 contains 15 residues. V trimming: 3 bases; J trimming: 1 base; junction bases outside the gene matches: 1. CDR3 loop: CAISEGQGGTDTQYF. The DNA for the CDR3 is TGTGCCATCAGTGAAGGACAGGGGGGCACAGATACGCAGTATTTT.

The chain couples TRBV5-1 to TRBJ2-7, with 8 bases fitting TRBD1. V gave up 3 bases and J gave up 3 bases; unmatched junction bases: 5. Germline CDR1 is SGHRS and CDR2 is YFSETQ. The CDR3 contains 14 residues. CDR3 residues: CASSSGQGYYEQYF. The CDR3 region has the DNA TGCGCCAGCAGCTCCGGACAGGGATACTACGAGCAGTACTTC.

The V and J genes are TRBV30 and TRBJ1-1; D is unclear. V was shortened by 2 bases and J by 4 bases, with 11 bases between the two germline ends. The CDR3 is 13 amino acids. Germline V gives CDR1 GTSNPN, CDR2 SVGIG (reference sequence). The CDR3 DNA follows: TGTGCCTGGAGTCCCGGGGTTGCCACTGAAGCTTTCTTT. This translates into CAWSPGVATEAFF.